The clone carrying this TCR beta chain was detected only once. Described time point: pre-treatment sample, taken before nivolumab and TIL therapy. This sample stems from a study of TIL therapy for anti-PD-1-resistant metastatic lung cancer. Study background: Tumors were harvested before any PD-1/PD-L1 blockade. Tumors carried a median roughly 1.5 non-synonymous mutations per megabase. Half of patients were current or former smokers.

This was the immunoSEQ v3 assay. Some clones are missing from TCRdb's copy, which holds only in-frame ones; the method was immunoSEQ multiplex PCR. The sample holds under 15,000 clones, 80% seen once. The V and J ends lost 2 bases and 6 bases respectively, with 10 bases between them. The CDR3 runs to 13 residues. Germline lookup yields CDR1 MNHEY and CDR2 SMNVEV (reference sequence). The rearrangement uses TRBV27 and TRBJ1-2; D is unclear. The specimen comprised blood, sampled at baseline. The TCR comes from a person between 30 and 79 years old with non-small cell lung cancer. The CDR3 loop reads CASSLNGRDGYTF. The CDR3 DNA reads TGTGCCAGCAGTTTAAACGGCAGAGATGGCTACACCTTC.